This TCR beta chain was identified during a study of shared clonotypes between healthy human individuals. Across the whole study: Donors had three CD4 naive, three CD4 memory, two CD8 naive and one CD8 memory plate apiece.

This CDR3 has 16 residues. Per the germline V gene, CDR1 is SGHTA and CDR2 is FQGNSA. V lost 3 bases, J lost 0 bases, and 13 bases lay in between. Whole-study results and caveats: When naive CD4 clonotypes were compared across a handful of donors, about 4.8% were shared.

Partitioning of CD4+ cells yielded a CD45RA+ naive subset and a CD45RA-negative memory subset. In the original analysis: ImmunoSEQ gave junction-only sequences without quality scores, so filtering differed. Method: immunoSEQ multiplex PCR; TCRdb's copy keeps in-frame clones and lacks some. V, J and clone size reflect that table, while D and trimming were determined from the DNA. This sample has over a million clones; roughly 96% occur once, and the top ten carry roughly 1.2%. A note on this clone: As yet, its antigen is unknown.

The receptor was derived from a man aged 25 to 40 in good health. This chain uses TRBV7-2 with TRBJ2-3; possibly TRBD2 for D (6 bases). The sequenced material came from naive CD4+ T cells sorted from blood. Subset reported: CD45RA+ positively selected. The CDR3 loop is CASSFKAGYSTDTQYF. The DNA of the CDR3 is TGTGCCAGCAGCTTCAAAGCGGGCTATAGCACAGATACGCAGTATTTT.